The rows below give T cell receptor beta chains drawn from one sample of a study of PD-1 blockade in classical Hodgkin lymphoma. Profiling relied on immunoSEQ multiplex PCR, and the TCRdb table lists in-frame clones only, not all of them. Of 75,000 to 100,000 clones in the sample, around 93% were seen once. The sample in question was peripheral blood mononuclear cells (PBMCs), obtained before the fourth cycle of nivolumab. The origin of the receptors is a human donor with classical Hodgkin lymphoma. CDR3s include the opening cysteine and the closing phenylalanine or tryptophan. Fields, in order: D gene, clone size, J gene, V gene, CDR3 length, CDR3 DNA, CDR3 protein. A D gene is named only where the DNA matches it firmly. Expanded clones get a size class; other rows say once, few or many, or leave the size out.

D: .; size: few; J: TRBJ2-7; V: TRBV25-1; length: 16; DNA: TGTGCCAGCGCGCCGTACAACGGCGCACCGGGCTACGAGCAGTACTTC; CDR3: CASAPYNGAPGYEQYF
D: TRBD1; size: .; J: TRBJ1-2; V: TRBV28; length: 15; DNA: TGTGCCAGCAGTCCCGGACAGGGGTTAAACTATGGCTACACCTTC; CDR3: CASSPGQGLNYGYTF
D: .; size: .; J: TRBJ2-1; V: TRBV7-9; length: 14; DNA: TGTGCCAGCAGCTGGCTGACAGGGAGGAATGAGCAGTTCTTC; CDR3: CASSWLTGRNEQFF
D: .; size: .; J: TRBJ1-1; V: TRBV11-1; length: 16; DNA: TGTGCCAGCAGCCCTGGGGATGTTCCTATGAACACTGAAGCTTTCTTT; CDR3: CASSPGDVPMNTEAFF
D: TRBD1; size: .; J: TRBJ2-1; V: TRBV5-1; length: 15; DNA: TGCGCCAGCAGCGAGGGGACAGGGATTATAAATGAGCAGTTCTTC; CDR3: CASSEGTGIINEQFF
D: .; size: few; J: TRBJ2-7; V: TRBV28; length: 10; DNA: TGTGCCAGCGGCTTCTACGAGCAGTACTTC; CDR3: CASGFYEQYF
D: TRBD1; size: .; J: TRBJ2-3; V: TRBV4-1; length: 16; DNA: TGCGCCAGCAGCCAAGAACGTCACAGGGGATCAGATACGCAGTATTTT; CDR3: CASSQERHRGSDTQYF
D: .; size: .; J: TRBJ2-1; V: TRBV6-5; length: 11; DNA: TGTGCCAGCAGTTCCGGACTAGAGCAGTTCTTC; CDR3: CASSSGLEQFF
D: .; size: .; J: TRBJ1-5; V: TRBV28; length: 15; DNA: TGTGCCAGCAGTTCCCCACAGAACAGTAATCAGCCCCAGCATTTT; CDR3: CASSSPQNSNQPQHF
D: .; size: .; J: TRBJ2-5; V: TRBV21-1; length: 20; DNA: TGTGCCAGCAGCAAAGCCCAACCCCGGGGAAGTTCCCCAACTCATGAGACCCAGTACTTC; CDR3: CASSKAQPRGSSPTHETQYF
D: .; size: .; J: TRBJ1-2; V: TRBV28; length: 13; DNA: TGTGCCAGCACGAGTACCTTGGGAGGTGGCTACACCTTC; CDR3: CASTSTLGGGYTF
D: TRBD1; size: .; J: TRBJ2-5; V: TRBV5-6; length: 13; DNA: TGTGCCAGCAGCTGGGGACAGGGGAATTCCCAGTACTTC; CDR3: CASSWGQGNSQYF
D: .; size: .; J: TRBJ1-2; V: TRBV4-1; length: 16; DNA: TGCGCCAGCAGCCAAGAAAGGGTGGACCGCATTGAAGGCTACACCTTC; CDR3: CASSQERVDRIEGYTF
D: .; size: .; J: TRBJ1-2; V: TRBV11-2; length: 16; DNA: TGTGCCAGCAGCTTACCCCGGGACACCGGCTCCTATGGCTACACCTTC; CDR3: CASSLPRDTGSYGYTF
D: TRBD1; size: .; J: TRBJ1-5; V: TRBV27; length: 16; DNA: TGTGCCAGCAGTTTATCGGGACAGGGGGCCGGTCAGCCCCAGCATTTT; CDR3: CASSLSGQGAGQPQHF
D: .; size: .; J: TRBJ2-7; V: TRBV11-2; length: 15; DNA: TGTGCCAGCAGCCCCCAGACAGGAGCCTCCTACGAGCAGTACTTC; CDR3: CASSPQTGASYEQYF
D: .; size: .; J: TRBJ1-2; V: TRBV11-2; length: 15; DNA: TGTGCCAGCAGCTCCGGGACCAATGAGGTCTATGGCTACACCTTC; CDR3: CASSSGTNEVYGYTF